The rows below give T cell receptor beta chains drawn from one sample of a study of CD8+ T cells in alopecia areata. Assay: immunoSEQ multiplex PCR; the TCRdb copy retains only in-frame clones and omits some. Of under 200,000 clones in the sample, around 60% were seen once. Specimen: CD4+ T cells sorted from blood, collected at week 24, from a patient treated with tofacitinib. The receptors were gathered from a human donor with alopecia areata. The CDR3 runs from the conserved cysteine through the conserved F or W. D genes are given only for firm matches. Clone size appears in some rows only: once, few, many, or a class for an expanded clone.

D: .; size: .; J: TRBJ2-7; V: TRBV29-1; DNA: TGCAGCGCTGGGGGCTACGAGCAGTACTTC; CDR3: CSAGGYEQYF
D: .; size: .; J: TRBJ1-1; V: TRBV25-1; DNA: TGTGCCAGCAGTCGCCCCCCTGAAGCTTTCTTT; CDR3: CASSRPPEAFF
D: .; size: once; J: TRBJ1-1; V: TRBV25-1; DNA: TGTGCCAGCAGTGATGACGAGTCACAGGATTCGGGACTGGCTTTCTTT; CDR3: CASSDDESQDSGLAFF
D: .; size: few; J: TRBJ1-2; V: TRBV30; DNA: TGTGCCTGGAGGGACTTCAGGACTGCAGGAGTCTATGGCTACACCTTC; CDR3: CAWRDFRTAGVYGYTF
D: .; size: .; J: TRBJ2-5; V: TRBV27; DNA: TGTGCCAGCAGTGCCTCGACAGGGGAGGGAGAGACCCAGTACTTC; CDR3: CASSASTGEGETQYF
D: .; size: once; J: TRBJ2-3; V: TRBV29-1; DNA: TGCAGCGTTGAACCAGGTTCCACAGATACGCAGTATTTT; CDR3: CSVEPGSTDTQYF
D: .; size: .; J: TRBJ1-2; V: TRBV29-1; DNA: TGCAGCGTTGCTCGGAACTATGGCTACACCTTC; CDR3: CSVARNYGYTF
D: .; size: .; J: TRBJ1-2; V: TRBV19; DNA: TGTGCCAGTAGGAACAGGGAGTATGGCTACACCTTC; CDR3: CASRNREYGYTF
D: .; size: .; J: TRBJ1-1; V: TRBV14; DNA: TGTGCCAGCAGCCATAGGACAGTGAGGAACACTGAAGCTTTCTTT; CDR3: CASSHRTVRNTEAFF
D: .; size: .; J: TRBJ2-4; V: TRBV4-2; DNA: TGTGCCAGCACTCCGTTGTGGGGGGCGGGGGCCAAAAACATTCAGTACTTC; CDR3: CASTPLWGAGAKNIQYF
D: TRBD1; size: few; J: TRBJ1-1; V: TRBV5-1; DNA: TGCGCCAGCGGTCCGGGACAGGTTAACACTGAAGCTTTCTTT; CDR3: CASGPGQVNTEAFF
D: .; size: few; J: TRBJ2-1; V: TRBV29-1; DNA: TGCAGCGTTGAATGGGAGCAGTTCTTC; CDR3: CSVEWEQFF
D: .; size: .; J: TRBJ1-1; V: TRBV6-6; DNA: TGTGCCAGCAGTTACCCCGCCAGAGGGACTGAAGCTTTCTTT; CDR3: CASSYPARGTEAFF
D: .; size: .; J: TRBJ1-2; V: TRBV13; DNA: TGTGCCAGCAGCTCAAGTCCCGGGTATGGCTACACCTTC; CDR3: CASSSSPGYGYTF
D: .; size: .; J: TRBJ2-7; V: TRBV6-5; DNA: TGTGCCAGCAAGACCCGTCGAGGGGAGCAGTACTTC; CDR3: CASKTRRGEQYF
D: TRBD1; size: .; J: TRBJ2-3; V: TRBV27; DNA: TGTGCCAGCAGTTTTGGGGACAGGGGCGCAGATACGCAGTATTTT; CDR3: CASSFGDRGADTQYF
D: .; size: few; J: TRBJ1-5; V: TRBV19; DNA: TGTGCCAGTAGTATAGACGGATATCAGCCCCAGCATTTT; CDR3: CASSIDGYQPQHF
D: .; size: .; J: TRBJ2-6; V: TRBV18; DNA: TGTGCCAGCTCACCAGCCCTTGGTGTTGGGGCCAACGTCCTGACTTTC; CDR3: CASSPALGVGANVLTF
D: TRBD1; size: .; J: TRBJ1-6; V: TRBV7-2; DNA: TGTGCCAGCAGCCCGGACAGGGCCTATAATTCACCCCTCCACTTT; CDR3: CASSPDRAYNSPLHF
D: .; size: few; J: TRBJ2-1; V: TRBV5-1; DNA: TGCGCCAGCAGCCCCAAGACAGTACACGAGCAGTTCTTC; CDR3: CASSPKTVHEQFF
D: .; size: .; J: TRBJ1-1; V: TRBV19; DNA: TGTGCCAGTACCTCCCCTCCCCCAGGACATACTGGTTTCTTT; CDR3: CASTSPPPGHTGFF
D: TRBD2; size: .; J: TRBJ2-7; V: TRBV6-1; DNA: TGTGCCAGCAGTGAAGGAGCGGGGGGACCTCGCGAGCAGTACTTC; CDR3: CASSEGAGGPREQYF
D: .; size: .; J: TRBJ2-7; V: TRBV30; DNA: TGTGCCTGGAGGCAGAGAGGACTCTACGAGCAGTACTTC; CDR3: CAWRQRGLYEQYF
D: TRBD2; size: .; J: TRBJ2-3; V: TRBV29-1; DNA: TGCAGCGTTGATTACCGACTAGCGGGGGCTGCAAATACGCAGTATTTT; CDR3: CSVDYRLAGAANTQYF
D: TRBD1; size: .; J: TRBJ1-2; V: TRBV5-1; DNA: TGCGCCAGCAGCTCGACAGGGAGCTATGGCTACACCTTC; CDR3: CASSSTGSYGYTF
D: .; size: few; J: TRBJ2-7; V: TRBV30; DNA: TGTGCCTGGAGCCCCGCGCGGGTCTCCGAGCAGTACTTC; CDR3: CAWSPARVSEQYF
D: TRBD2; size: few; J: TRBJ2-5; V: TRBV27; DNA: TGTGCCAGCAGTCAACGGACTAGCAACGATGAGACCCAGTACTTC; CDR3: CASSQRTSNDETQYF
D: TRBD1; size: .; J: TRBJ1-1; V: TRBV5-6; DNA: TGTGCCAGCAGCTCCTTACAGGGGCCCGGGATGAACACTGAAGCTTTCTTT; CDR3: CASSSLQGPGMNTEAFF
D: .; size: .; J: TRBJ1-6; V: TRBV5-6; DNA: TGTGCCAGCAGCTTAGCAGGGGCCAATTCACCCCTCCACTTT; CDR3: CASSLAGANSPLHF
D: .; size: .; J: TRBJ1-5; V: TRBV5-6; DNA: TGTGCCAGCAGTGAAGGGCGGAGGCAGCCCCAGCATTTT; CDR3: CASSEGRRQPQHF
D: TRBD1; size: .; J: TRBJ1-2; V: TRBV2; DNA: TGTGCCAGCACCTCGCTGTGGGACAGCTCTAACTATGGCTACACCTTC; CDR3: CASTSLWDSSNYGYTF
D: .; size: .; J: TRBJ2-3; V: TRBV13; DNA: TGTGCCAGCAGCTTGTATTTTGAGGCTGGCACAGATACGCAGTATTTT; CDR3: CASSLYFEAGTDTQYF
D: TRBD2; size: few; J: TRBJ2-3; V: TRBV19; DNA: TGTGCCAGTACCAAGACTAGCGATTTCACAGATACGCAGTATTTT; CDR3: CASTKTSDFTDTQYF
D: .; size: .; J: TRBJ2-2; V: TRBV15; DNA: TGTGCCACCAGAGATCCCAGGGACACCGGGGAGCTGTTTTTT; CDR3: CATRDPRDTGELFF
D: .; size: .; J: TRBJ2-2; V: TRBV7-7; DNA: TGTGCTAGCAGCACCGGGCCGGACACCGGGGAGCTGTTTTTT; CDR3: CASSTGPDTGELFF
D: TRBD2; size: .; J: TRBJ2-1; V: TRBV29-1; DNA: TGCAGCGTTGAGATGGTCCTAGCGGGGGCAGTTAATGAGCAGTTCTTC; CDR3: CSVEMVLAGAVNEQFF
D: .; size: .; J: TRBJ1-1; V: TRBV25-1; DNA: TGTGCCAGCAGTGCTCCCTTGAACACTGAAGCTTTCTTT; CDR3: CASSAPLNTEAFF
D: .; size: .; J: TRBJ2-5; V: TRBV2; DNA: TGTGCCAGCAGTGAAAGAGAGACCCAGTACTTC; CDR3: CASSERETQYF
D: .; size: few; J: TRBJ1-1; V: TRBV15; DNA: TGTGCCACCAGCAGAGAGCGCGGGGATTTGGCGGTAGCTTTCTTT; CDR3: CATSRERGDLAVAFF
D: .; size: few; J: TRBJ2-1; V: TRBV27; DNA: TGTGCCAGCAGTTTATACGCCGGACTCAATGAGCAGTTCTTC; CDR3: CASSLYAGLNEQFF